The present T cell receptor (beta chain) was sequenced within a study of OX40 agonist ivuxolimab in advanced cancers. Study background: Three patients got partial responses; one had hepatocellular carcinoma and two had cutaneous melanoma.

The germline CDR1 and CDR2 sequences are LNHDA and SQIVND (reference sequence). This CDR3 is 15 amino acids long. Trimming removed 3 bases at V and 7 bases at J, with 19 bases between. Study-wide points: Individuals who were partial responders at 0.1-3.0 mg/kg had clonal expansion that ranked among the lowest.

In its sample, this clone was seen once. Its antigen is unknown. This table comes from immunoSEQ multiplex PCR, and its TCRdb copy is limited to in-frame clones, with some not included. The sample lists about 26,000 clones, about 90% seen once, with about 20% in the top ten. This sequence joins TRBV19 and TRBJ2-7; D is possibly TRBD2 (6 bases). The TCR comes from an adult with an advanced solid tumor such as melanoma, head and neck, liver or kidney cancer. The sample here was CD4+ or CD8+ T cells sorted from blood, taken in a trial of the OX40 agonist ivuxolimab. Here the CDR3 DNA reads TGTGCCAGTAGTATCGGCGGCGGGGCGACAAGGGAGCAGTACTTC. Translation gives CASSIGGGATREQYF.